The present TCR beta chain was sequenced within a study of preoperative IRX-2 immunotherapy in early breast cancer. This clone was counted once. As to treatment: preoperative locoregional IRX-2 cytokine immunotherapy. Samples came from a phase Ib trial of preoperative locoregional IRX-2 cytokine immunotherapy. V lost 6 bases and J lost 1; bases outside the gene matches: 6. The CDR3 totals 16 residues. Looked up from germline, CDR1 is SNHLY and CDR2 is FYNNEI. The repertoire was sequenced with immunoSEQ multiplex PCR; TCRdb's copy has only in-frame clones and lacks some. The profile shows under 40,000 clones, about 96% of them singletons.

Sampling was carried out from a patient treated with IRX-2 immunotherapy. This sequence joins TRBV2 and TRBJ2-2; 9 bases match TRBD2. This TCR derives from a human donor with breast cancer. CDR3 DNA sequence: TGTGCCAGCAGGATAACAGCGGGGGGGAACACCGGGGAGCTGTTTTTT. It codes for CASRITAGGNTGELFF.